These 5 T cell receptor beta chains were sequenced from one sample in a study of identical twins. Using its own MiXCR run on the 5' RACE reads, TCRdb lists one record per CDR3 protein. The table has 240,000 or so distinct CDR3 sequences, around 6.6% seen once. This sample also belongs to another study, concerning yellow fever vaccine responses in identical twins.

Sequenced material: memory (CD45RO+) T cells sorted from blood. Every receptor here comes from a woman younger than 35 in good health.

The rearrangement joins TRBV10-3 to TRBJ2-1; a weak D match, TRBD2 (7 bases). With 4 bases removed from V and 8 bases from J, the gap between germline ends came to 15 bases. Germline CDR1 ENHRY, CDR2 SYGVKD. CDR3 length: 14 amino acids. The CDR3 sequence: CAISVGGGRDEQFF. In DNA form, the CDR3 reads TGTGCCATCAGTGTGGGGGGGGGCCGAGATGAGCAGTTCTTC.

This clonotype has a handful of counts. This chain connects TRBV11-2 to TRBJ2-7; D gene unclear. The CDR3 sequence is 14 residues long. From germline, CDR1 is SGHAT and CDR2 FQNNGV. The germline V and J ends were trimmed by 2 bases and 0 bases, with 8 bases remaining between them. The CDR3 coding sequence is TGTGCCAGCAGCTTAAGCTGGAGCTCCTACGAGCAGTACTTC. Amino acids: CASSLSWSSYEQYF.

The chain employs TRBV18 and TRBJ2-1; 11 bases agree with TRBD2. The V gene end was trimmed by 3 bases and the J gene end by 2 bases; junction bases not matched to a gene: 3. Germline CDR1 KGHSH, CDR2 LQKENI. This CDR3 spans 16 amino acids. The CDR3 is CASSPLAGGPYNEQFF. CDR3 DNA sequence: TGTGCCAGCTCACCTCTAGCGGGAGGCCCCTACAATGAGCAGTTCTTC.

This clonotype was seen repeatedly, ten times or more. The chain carries TRBV7-6 and TRBJ1-2; D call uncertain. V lost 5 bases to trimming and J lost 7 bases, with 17 bases between them. CDR1 and CDR2 from the germline V gene are SGHVS and FNYEAQ. CDR3 length equals 14 residues. The CDR3 reads CASSPISGLIGYTF. The DNA of the CDR3 is TGTGCCAGCAGCCCCATTTCGGGTTTAATTGGCTACACCTTC.

This clonotype was seen at least ten times. V gene TRBV24-1 combines with J gene TRBJ1-5; D call uncertain. The V end was cut by 7 bases, the J end by 5 bases, with 14 bases between. CDR1 and CDR2 from the germline V gene are KGHDR and SFDVKD. The CDR3 is 14 residues long. The CDR3 coding sequence is TGTGCCACCAGCCAGGCAATGTGGGATCAGCCCCAGCATTTT. It codes for CATSQAMWDQPQHF.